A selection of T cell receptor beta chains follows, all from one sample in a study of CD8 T cells in ankylosing spondylitis. From the 5' RACE reads, TCRdb called clonotypes with MiXCR, one entry per CDR3 protein. This sample has a few hundred thousand distinct CDR3 sequences, with approximately 12% found just once. The sample taken for sequencing was blood, either unsorted or a sorted T cell fraction (not recorded which). Every receptor here comes from a male donor with ankylosing spondylitis or in good health (not recorded which). CDR3s include the opening cysteine and the closing phenylalanine or tryptophan. Fields, in order: CDR3 DNA, CDR3 protein, D gene, clone size, J gene, V gene. A D gene is named only where the DNA matches it firmly. The size of a clone is reported for some rows only, either as once, few or many, or as a class for expanded clones.

CDR3nt: TGCGCCAGCAGCTTTCAGGGGCTCCAAAACACTGAAGCTTTCTTT
CDR3aa: CASSFQGLQNTEAFF
d_gene: NA
abundance: many
j_gene: TRBJ1-1
v_gene: TRBV5-1

CDR3nt: TGTGCCAGCAGCGTGATCGGGGCCGCTCAGGAGGGCTACACCTTC
CDR3aa: CASSVIGAAQEGYTF
d_gene: NA
abundance: NA
j_gene: TRBJ1-2
v_gene: TRBV9

CDR3nt: TGTGCCAGCAGCCCGGATAGACTGGGGCAGTTCTTC
CDR3aa: CASSPDRLGQFF
d_gene: NA
abundance: NA
j_gene: TRBJ2-1
v_gene: TRBV7-9

CDR3nt: TGCAGCGTTGAGCAAGGCGCTGAAGCTTTCTTT
CDR3aa: CSVEQGAEAFF
d_gene: NA
abundance: many
j_gene: TRBJ1-1
v_gene: TRBV29-1

CDR3nt: TGCGCCAGCAGCTTGGGCCATGGGAGTCATCAGCCCCAGCATTTT
CDR3aa: CASSLGHGSHQPQHF
d_gene: NA
abundance: many
j_gene: TRBJ1-5
v_gene: TRBV5-1

CDR3nt: TGTGCCAGTAGTATAAACTACAGGGGCGGTAGTACTGAAGCTTTCTTT
CDR3aa: CASSINYRGGSTEAFF
d_gene: TRBD1
abundance: NA
j_gene: TRBJ1-1
v_gene: TRBV19

CDR3nt: TGTGCCAGCAGCTTAAATGGGGACGGGTCCAGAGAGCAGTACTTC
CDR3aa: CASSLNGDGSREQYF
d_gene: NA
abundance: many
j_gene: TRBJ2-7
v_gene: TRBV7-8

CDR3nt: TGTGCCAGCAGTGTTCCGGGACAGGGGGACACCGGGGAGCTGTTTTTT
CDR3aa: CASSVPGQGDTGELFF
d_gene: TRBD1
abundance: many
j_gene: TRBJ2-2
v_gene: TRBV25-1

CDR3nt: TGCGCCAGCAGCTTGGAGGTCGGGGAGCTGTTTTTT
CDR3aa: CASSLEVGELFF
d_gene: NA
abundance: many
j_gene: TRBJ2-2
v_gene: TRBV5-1

CDR3nt: TGTGCCAGCAGCCCTGGGTCCGGAAGAGCCAAAAACATTCAGTACTTC
CDR3aa: CASSPGSGRAKNIQYF
d_gene: NA
abundance: many
j_gene: TRBJ2-4
v_gene: TRBV3-1

CDR3nt: TGCAGCGCCTTGAGGTCCACTGAAGCTTTCTTT
CDR3aa: CSALRSTEAFF
d_gene: NA
abundance: many
j_gene: TRBJ1-1
v_gene: TRBV29-1

CDR3nt: TGCAGTGCTAGAGATGGGCAGGGGAACTCCTACAATGAGCAGTTCTTC
CDR3aa: CSARDGQGNSYNEQFF
d_gene: NA
abundance: NA
j_gene: TRBJ2-1
v_gene: TRBV20-1

CDR3nt: TGCGCCACCAGCTTGGAGGCCAGCGGGTCCTACAATGAGCAGTTCTTC
CDR3aa: CATSLEASGSYNEQFF
d_gene: NA
abundance: NA
j_gene: TRBJ2-1
v_gene: TRBV5-1

CDR3nt: TGTGCCAGCAGTGAACACGCGGGAGGCACAGATACGCAGTATTTT
CDR3aa: CASSEHAGGTDTQYF
d_gene: TRBD2
abundance: many
j_gene: TRBJ2-3
v_gene: TRBV6-1

CDR3nt: TGTGCCATCAGTGAGTCTTTAACAGGGGGTTTGAATGAGCAGTTCTTC
CDR3aa: CAISESLTGGLNEQFF
d_gene: TRBD1
abundance: many
j_gene: TRBJ2-1
v_gene: TRBV10-3

CDR3nt: TGCGCCAGCAGCTTGGGCCACGCTGGGATGACAGAAGCTTTCTTT
CDR3aa: CASSLGHAGMTEAFF
d_gene: NA
abundance: few
j_gene: TRBJ1-1
v_gene: TRBV5-1

CDR3nt: TGTGCCAGCAGTACCGGACTAGCGGGGGGTAATGAGCAGTTCTTC
CDR3aa: CASSTGLAGGNEQFF
d_gene: TRBD2
abundance: NA
j_gene: TRBJ2-1
v_gene: TRBV27

CDR3nt: TGCGCCAGCAGCTTGGTTGGGGGCGGCTGGCAGTATTTT
CDR3aa: CASSLVGGGWQYF
d_gene: NA
abundance: many
j_gene: TRBJ2-3
v_gene: TRBV5-1

CDR3nt: TGTGCCAGCAGTCCGGACAGGGAATTCTACGAGCAGTACTTC
CDR3aa: CASSPDREFYEQYF
d_gene: TRBD1
abundance: many
j_gene: TRBJ2-7
v_gene: TRBV12-3/TRBV12-4

CDR3nt: TGTGCCAGCAGCTTAGTGCTAGCCCCCCTGTTCTTC
CDR3aa: CASSLVLAPLFF
d_gene: NA
abundance: many
j_gene: TRBJ2-1
v_gene: TRBV7-2

CDR3nt: TGTGCCAGCAGCCAACCCGGGAATCCTAGTCCCTACGAGCAGTACTTC
CDR3aa: CASSQPGNPSPYEQYF
d_gene: NA
abundance: NA
j_gene: TRBJ2-7
v_gene: TRBV12-3/TRBV12-4

CDR3nt: TGCAGCGTTGAGCGGACTAGCGCGTGGGATGAGCAGTTCTTC
CDR3aa: CSVERTSAWDEQFF
d_gene: TRBD2
abundance: many
j_gene: TRBJ2-1
v_gene: TRBV29-1

CDR3nt: TGTGCCAGCAGTTTCGGGCGAGCCTACGAGCAGTACTTC
CDR3aa: CASSFGRAYEQYF
d_gene: NA
abundance: few
j_gene: TRBJ2-7
v_gene: TRBV28

CDR3nt: TGTGCCATCAGTGGCCCGAACTTGGATGAGCAGTTCTTC
CDR3aa: CAISGPNLDEQFF
d_gene: NA
abundance: many
j_gene: TRBJ2-1
v_gene: TRBV10-3

CDR3nt: TGCGCCAGCAGCTTAATGAGGGACTATACCGGGGAGCTGTTTTTT
CDR3aa: CASSLMRDYTGELFF
d_gene: TRBD2
abundance: NA
j_gene: TRBJ2-2
v_gene: TRBV5-1

CDR3nt: TGTGCCAGCAGTTTAGATACCGTGGGAAACACCGGGGAGCTGTTTTTT
CDR3aa: CASSLDTVGNTGELFF
d_gene: NA
abundance: many
j_gene: TRBJ2-2
v_gene: TRBV12-3/TRBV12-4

CDR3nt: TGTGCCAGCAGTCCGTTCAGGGTTGACACTGAAGCTTTCTTT
CDR3aa: CASSPFRVDTEAFF
d_gene: NA
abundance: NA
j_gene: TRBJ1-1
v_gene: TRBV12-3/TRBV12-4

CDR3nt: TGTGCCAGCAGCCGTGCCGGGGAGCTGTTTTTT
CDR3aa: CASSRAGELFF
d_gene: NA
abundance: many
j_gene: TRBJ2-2
v_gene: TRBV12-3/TRBV12-4

CDR3nt: TGTGCCAGCAGTTACTCATCTCTGCACTCGGAGACCCAGTACTTC
CDR3aa: CASSYSSLHSETQYF
d_gene: NA
abundance: many
j_gene: TRBJ2-5
v_gene: TRBV6-5

CDR3nt: TGTGCCAGCAGCTTAGACGTTGGTTTGGGCAATGAGCAGTTCTTC
CDR3aa: CASSLDVGLGNEQFF
d_gene: NA
abundance: few
j_gene: TRBJ2-1
v_gene: TRBV11-2

CDR3nt: TGTGCCAGCAGCCCGAAGGGGCCAGATACGCAGTATTTT
CDR3aa: CASSPKGPDTQYF
d_gene: NA
abundance: few
j_gene: TRBJ2-3
v_gene: TRBV7-9

CDR3nt: TGTGCCAGCAGCCAAAATCCCGCCGGACAGCCCCAGCATTTT
CDR3aa: CASSQNPAGQPQHF
d_gene: NA
abundance: many
j_gene: TRBJ1-5
v_gene: TRBV3-1